A selection of T cell receptor beta chains follows, all from one sample in a study. MiXCR, run by TCRdb on the RT-PCR reads, gives a single entry per CDR3 protein. In the table there are about 700,000 distinct CDR3 sequences, 14% of which are singletons. Sequenced material: memory CD4+ T cells from blood. Source of these receptors: a female donor in good health, serving as a healthy control. The CDR3 runs from the conserved cysteine through the conserved F or W.

CDR3	V	J	length
CASSQVGRAGRSYNEQFF	TRBV3-1	TRBJ2-1	18
CASSLMGASTEAFF	TRBV5-1	TRBJ1-1	14
CSVQGPKNIQYF	TRBV29-1	TRBJ2-4	12
CASSYSMTEDEKLFF	TRBV6-2/TRBV6-3	TRBJ1-4	15
CSAAGPNSNQPQHF	TRBV20-1	TRBJ1-5	14
CASSLTSGRARGTDTQYF	TRBV7-9	TRBJ2-3	18
CASSVDRGGYNEQFF	TRBV7-3	TRBJ2-1	15
CSALRTSGRVRDIQYF	TRBV20-1	TRBJ2-4	16
CASSSPRYEQYF	TRBV27	TRBJ2-7	12
CASTPDRGRGYTF	TRBV12-3/TRBV12-4	TRBJ1-2	13
CASSSSPDSLSSYKQYF	TRBV28	TRBJ2-7	17
CASSRVMGASGTEAFF	TRBV6-2/TRBV6-3	TRBJ1-1	16
CASRAGVNTDTQYF	TRBV4-3	TRBJ2-3	14
CSATRLAGEETQYF	TRBV20-1	TRBJ2-5	14
CASSHPAGGGTQYF	TRBV5-6	TRBJ2-3	14
CSVRGGTGNTIYF	TRBV29-1	TRBJ1-3	13
CASSSQAGELFF	TRBV5-1	TRBJ2-2	12
CASSQGGGTGISQPQHF	TRBV4-1	TRBJ1-5	17
CASSRQGLYAGYTF	TRBV28	TRBJ1-2	14
CASSYRQGNTEAFF	TRBV7-2	TRBJ2-1	14
CASSPRPGTGELFF	TRBV6-2/TRBV6-3	TRBJ2-2	14
CSVGRHAGNTIYF	TRBV29-1	TRBJ1-3	13
CASSPGQGEGSQYF	TRBV7-2	TRBJ2-5	14
CASSIGGAEDTQYF	TRBV5-1	TRBJ2-3	14
CATRSGDYEQYF	TRBV28	TRBJ2-7	12
CASSFRRGYQPQHF	TRBV28	TRBJ1-5	14
CASSLAGPDTQYF	TRBV12-3/TRBV12-4	TRBJ2-3	13
CASKDRTNTGELFF	TRBV5-1	TRBJ2-2	14
CSVERSGSYNEQFF	TRBV29-1	TRBJ2-1	14
CATSDRNAPVLNEQFF	TRBV24-1	TRBJ2-1	16
CASSPRGMSSGNTIYF	TRBV7-8	TRBJ1-3	16
CASSLMRDTQYF	TRBV5-8	TRBJ2-3	12
CATSDFGRGTETQYF	TRBV24-1	TRBJ2-5	15
CASSPYQGSSGNTIYF	TRBV7-2	TRBJ1-3	16
CSAWIQGSSQINYGYTF	TRBV20-1	TRBJ1-2	17
CSAAPGATSLGWGYTF	TRBV20-1	TRBJ1-2	16
CAISDWAGRNTEAFF	TRBV10-3	TRBJ1-1	15
CASTKTGTDTQYF	TRBV9	TRBJ2-3	13
CASSRDRGGDTQYF	TRBV5-6	TRBJ2-3	14
CASSLSGGMGGEQYF	TRBV7-3	TRBJ2-7	15
CASSLTPRLGVDEQFF	TRBV5-6	TRBJ2-1	16